The source of this TCR beta chain is a study of post-analysis software for immune sequencing data. Study-wide results and limits: Controls had lower frequencies than patients of four or five TRBV segments, which included TRBV5-6, TRBV5-1 and TRBV20-1.

Every TCR beta cDNA library bore unique molecular identifiers. T cells numbering 1 to 10 million yielded roughly 0.5 million cDNA molecules. TCRdb called the PCR reads again in MiXCR, with one record for every CDR3 protein. This sample carries about 770,000 distinct CDR3 sequences, more than 45% of them seen once, and the ten largest clones take 4% to 5%. The CDR3 contains 15 residues. Trimming stripped 1 base from V and 4 bases from J, with 13 bases between. Germline values: CDR1 MGHRA, CDR2 YSYEKL. As for this clonotype: The antigen remains unidentified.

The chain recombines TRBV4-1 with TRBJ1-1; D is possibly TRBD1 (5 bases). Sequenced material: blood. The TCR was taken from a girl under 18 with multiple sclerosis. CDR3 coding DNA: TGCGCCAGCAGCCAAGGACGGGGGAGGGTCACTGAAGCTTTCTTT. Residues: CASSQGRGRVTEAFF.